This T cell receptor (beta chain) was recovered during a study of cytomegalovirus exposure and HLA in healthy donors (dated by TCRdb to 2016 to 2017). For the wider study: According to a later analysis, the 120 or so validation repertoires were produced on the same platform as the 666 repertoires of the first cohort. Along with the roughly 700-subject first cohort, a separate validation cohort of 120 different subjects was used. The aim of the study was to test whether cataloging public T cell receptors could identify signatures of past pathogen exposure. High-throughput TCR immunosequencing, statistical association of individual TCRs with disease status, and machine learning were combined to predict cytomegalovirus infection status. The paper's findings and limits, for the study overall: Most TCR sequences were observed very rarely across donors, whereas some public TCRs were present in many individuals. The authors suggested that the approach could potentially be generalized to other disease states and immunological phenotypes. A few of the identified cytomegalovirus-associated TCR beta chains were confirmed in vitro to be specific for cytomegalovirus antigens. A later analysis had no HLA typing for the validation cohort, so co-occurrence there was scored across all 110 or so repertoires. A total of 150 to 200 TCR beta chains were listed by the study as associated with cytomegalovirus. The classifier was reported to diagnose cytomegalovirus status with high specificity and sensitivity in both the original cohort and the validation cohort. Subsequent analysis determined that TCRs grouped into clusters in the first cohort also showed a tendency toward co-occurrence across the roughly 120 validation repertoires, and approximately 94% of cluster scores exceeded 0.

CDR1 is given as MNHEY and CDR2 as SVGAGI, both from the germline V gene. The V end gives up 6 bases and the J end 3 bases, leaving 8 bases in the junction not matched to a gene. Including the terminal cysteine and phenylalanine, the CDR3 comprises 14 residues. The CDR3 DNA has 42 bases and is translated from base 1. Separate from the approximately 700-subject first cohort, the validation cohort of about 120 subjects was the group to which the donors belonged. Details on this clone: The specificity of this receptor is unknown. No much larger clone is present one base from it, and per-base qualities are unavailable.

Library method: the immunoSEQ multiplex PCR assay. For the original study's pipeline: To diagnose cytomegalovirus status from the catalog of TCR beta chain sequences, a statistical classification framework was built. Entries here come from immuneACCESS through TCRdb and include only in-frame sequences with V and J called. Some clones fail to appear in such tables; in the studies checked, an unresolved V gene covers under half of the shortfall, and the cause of the remainder is unknown. V, J and clone size were drawn from that table, and D and trimming were deduced from the DNA. Within this sample are some 260,000 clones, with roughly 87% of them counted one time only. The ten most abundant clones make up under 4% of the sample.

This receptor was obtained from a woman in her 30s in good health and CMV-seronegative. The sample comprised PBMCs. Recombination joined TRBV6-5 with TRBJ2-7; TRBD1 aligns with 7 central bases. The DNA reads as follows: TGTGCCAGCAGACCGACAGGGTCAGGCTACGAGCAGTACTTC. This translates into CASRPTGSGYEQYF.